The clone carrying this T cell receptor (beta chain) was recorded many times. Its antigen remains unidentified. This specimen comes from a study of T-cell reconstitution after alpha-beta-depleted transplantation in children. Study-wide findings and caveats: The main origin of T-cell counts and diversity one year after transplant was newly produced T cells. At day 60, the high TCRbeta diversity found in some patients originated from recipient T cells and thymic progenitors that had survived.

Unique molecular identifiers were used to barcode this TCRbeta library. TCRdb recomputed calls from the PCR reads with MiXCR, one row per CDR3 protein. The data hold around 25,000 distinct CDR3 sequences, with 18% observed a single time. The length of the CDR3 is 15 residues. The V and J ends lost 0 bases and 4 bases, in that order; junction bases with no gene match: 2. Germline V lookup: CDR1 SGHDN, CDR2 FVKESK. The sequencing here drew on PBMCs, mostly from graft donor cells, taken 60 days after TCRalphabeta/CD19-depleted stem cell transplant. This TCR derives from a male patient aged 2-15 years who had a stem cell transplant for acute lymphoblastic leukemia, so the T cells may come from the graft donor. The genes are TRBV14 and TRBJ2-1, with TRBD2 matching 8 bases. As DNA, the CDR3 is TGTGCCAGCAGCCAAGACGGGGGGGGATACAATGAGCAGTTCTTC. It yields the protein CASSQDGGGYNEQFF.